The rows below give T cell receptor beta chains drawn from one sample of a study of beta chain features in type 1 diabetes. Profiled with immunoSEQ multiplex PCR; TCRdb holds only in-frame clones, not every one. The sample holds about 260,000 clones; around 68% are singletons and the top ten take approximately 0.053%. The sequencing input was naive CD4+ T cells from blood. The receptors originated from a man younger than 40 in good health. Each CDR3 is given with its conserved first and last residue. Fields, in order: V gene, J gene, CDR3 protein.

v_call: TRBV6-6
j_call: TRBJ2-7
cdr3_aa: CASVDRGRYEQYF

v_call: TRBV11-2
j_call: TRBJ2-7
cdr3_aa: CASSALRGTYEQYF

v_call: TRBV30
j_call: TRBJ1-5
cdr3_aa: CAWSVVSQNQPQHF

v_call: TRBV29-1
j_call: TRBJ2-7
cdr3_aa: CSATSTGAYEQYF

v_call: TRBV7-9
j_call: TRBJ2-5
cdr3_aa: CASSYQETQYF

v_call: TRBV9
j_call: TRBJ2-7
cdr3_aa: CASSVEQSRYEQYF

v_call: TRBV29-1
j_call: TRBJ2-7
cdr3_aa: CSVVGTGGPYEQYF

v_call: TRBV30
j_call: TRBJ1-6
cdr3_aa: CAWVRTGAPLHF

v_call: TRBV7-2
j_call: TRBJ2-7
cdr3_aa: CASSLGGDRRYEQYF

v_call: TRBV4-2
j_call: TRBJ2-3
cdr3_aa: CASSQVVAGGPDTQYF

v_call: TRBV5-6
j_call: TRBJ2-5
cdr3_aa: CASSLKTKQYF

v_call: TRBV30
j_call: TRBJ2-7
cdr3_aa: CAWSVFHREVYEQYF

v_call: TRBV29-1
j_call: TRBJ2-5
cdr3_aa: CSVEGRLARETQYF

v_call: TRBV9
j_call: TRBJ1-3
cdr3_aa: CASSGRGSGNTIYF

v_call: TRBV5-1
j_call: TRBJ2-1
cdr3_aa: CASSSRGRDSHEQFF

v_call: TRBV7-2
j_call: TRBJ2-5
cdr3_aa: CASSEGQGRTQYF

v_call: TRBV7-2
j_call: TRBJ2-7
cdr3_aa: CASSLAGTPRDEQYF

v_call: TRBV4-1
j_call: TRBJ2-7
cdr3_aa: CASSQGRGTGDREQYF

v_call: TRBV25-1
j_call: TRBJ2-7
cdr3_aa: CASSEATSGSKEQYF

v_call: TRBV4-1
j_call: TRBJ1-6
cdr3_aa: CASSQGETVHNSPLHF

v_call: TRBV25-1
j_call: TRBJ2-7
cdr3_aa: CASSRTGGGEQYF

v_call: TRBV7-9
j_call: TRBJ2-3
cdr3_aa: CASSRTDTQYF

v_call: TRBV29-1
j_call: TRBJ2-1
cdr3_aa: CSVPHPRGANEQFF

v_call: TRBV5-1
j_call: TRBJ1-1
cdr3_aa: CASSLREEWFF

v_call: TRBV2
j_call: TRBJ1-2
cdr3_aa: CASSGLDRAGYTF

v_call: TRBV7-2
j_call: TRBJ2-7
cdr3_aa: CASNKAGAVYEQYF

v_call: TRBV30
j_call: TRBJ2-7
cdr3_aa: CAWRDREYEQYF

v_call: TRBV28
j_call: TRBJ2-7
cdr3_aa: CASSPAGGSYEQYF

v_call: TRBV29-1
j_call: TRBJ2-1
cdr3_aa: CSVGGRSRNEQFF

v_call: TRBV30
j_call: TRBJ2-3
cdr3_aa: CAWSPGVPSTDTQYF

v_call: TRBV20-1
j_call: TRBJ2-1
cdr3_aa: CSVTVGLKQFF

v_call: TRBV7-2
j_call: TRBJ2-3
cdr3_aa: CASSLYSTSVDTQYF

v_call: TRBV7-2
j_call: TRBJ2-6
cdr3_aa: CASTIAVSGANVLTF

v_call: TRBV7-9
j_call: TRBJ2-1
cdr3_aa: CASSLARLGGGSYNEQFF

v_call: TRBV11-2
j_call: TRBJ2-7
cdr3_aa: CASSSRTGTAGEQYF

v_call: TRBV7-9
j_call: TRBJ1-5
cdr3_aa: CASSLEPGSNQPQHF

v_call: TRBV30
j_call: TRBJ2-5
cdr3_aa: CAWSVPGKTQYF

v_call: TRBV20-1
j_call: TRBJ2-1
cdr3_aa: CSARGPNEQFF

v_call: TRBV25-1
j_call: TRBJ2-7
cdr3_aa: CASSNPGNYEQYF

v_call: TRBV29-1
j_call: TRBJ2-3
cdr3_aa: CSVEATGGHTQYF

v_call: TRBV30
j_call: TRBJ2-2
cdr3_aa: CAWSQGKETGELFF

v_call: TRBV2
j_call: TRBJ2-3
cdr3_aa: CASSDLTSGGTDTQYF

v_call: TRBV2
j_call: TRBJ2-3
cdr3_aa: CASSDGQGAWDTQYF

v_call: TRBV7-9
j_call: TRBJ2-7
cdr3_aa: CASSLAEGGEQYF

v_call: TRBV10-3
j_call: TRBJ1-1
cdr3_aa: CAITGPTAEAFF

v_call: TRBV9
j_call: TRBJ2-3
cdr3_aa: CASSADRGTDTQYF

v_call: TRBV28
j_call: TRBJ2-1
cdr3_aa: CASSPQGSTMNEQFF

v_call: TRBV30
j_call: TRBJ1-1
cdr3_aa: CAWSEQLNTEAFF

v_call: TRBV18
j_call: TRBJ1-2
cdr3_aa: CASSHRTDYGYTF

v_call: TRBV4-3
j_call: TRBJ1-5
cdr3_aa: CASSQAYNQPQHF

v_call: TRBV7-2
j_call: TRBJ2-3
cdr3_aa: CASSLERGSTDTQYF

v_call: TRBV2
j_call: TRBJ2-6
cdr3_aa: CASGSVISHVLTF

v_call: TRBV4-2
j_call: TRBJ2-4
cdr3_aa: CASSQVDTLGGAKNIQYF

v_call: TRBV28
j_call: TRBJ2-1
cdr3_aa: CASSGLAGTSNEQFF

v_call: TRBV9
j_call: TRBJ1-2
cdr3_aa: CASSPRGTGGYGYTF

v_call: TRBV11-2
j_call: TRBJ2-7
cdr3_aa: CASSFRGSSYEQYF

v_call: TRBV30
j_call: TRBJ1-5
cdr3_aa: CAWQSGPNQPQHF

v_call: TRBV30
j_call: TRBJ1-1
cdr3_aa: CAWRRAQNTEAFF

v_call: TRBV30
j_call: TRBJ2-2
cdr3_aa: CAWNLQPGTGELFF

v_call: TRBV28
j_call: TRBJ2-1
cdr3_aa: CASSFTGGPRLYNEQFF